This T cell receptor (beta chain) was sequenced in a study of Ad26.COV2.S vaccination and SARS-CoV-2 variants. Treatment meaning: some 20 received Ad26.COV2.S at low or high dose, single or two shots; 5 received placebo; per-sample allocation not given. Collection of the samples took place on day 63 after the first injection of vaccine or placebo. Produced via immunoSEQ multiplex PCR; TCRdb's table is partial and in-frame only. The table includes about 350,000 clones, 80% to 90% detected once. In the case of this clone: What it recognizes is unknown.

Study-wide results and limits: Analyses that measured TCR breadth and depth may have underestimated total T cell responses.

The CDR3 covers 13 residues. The V end was cut by 3 bases, the J end by 14 bases, with 17 bases between. Germline V gene sequence: CDR1 SNHLY, CDR2 FYNNEI. Sequences were derived from peripheral blood, sampled in a trial of Ad26.COV2.S vaccine versus placebo. The gene calls are TRBV2 and TRBJ2-1; D may be TRBD2 (5 bases). The sequence was collected from a person aged 18-65 years who received the Ad26.COV2.S COVID-19 vaccine or a placebo. In DNA form, the CDR3 reads TGTGCCAGCAGTGACGGACTCCCCCCTGGGAAGTTCTTC. Encoded protein: CASSDGLPPGKFF.